One and the same sample provided the 7 T cell receptor beta chains below, sequenced in a study of OX40 agonist ivuxolimab in advanced cancers. Library construction relied on the immunoSEQ multiplex PCR assay. TCRdb limited this immuneACCESS table to in-frame rearrangements with V and J called. A share of clones is missing; checked studies link under half to unresolved V genes, and the rest is unexplained. The sample yields under 100,000 clones; 89% were counted once. The top ten clonotypes cover approximately 0.3% of the sample. The sequencing here drew on CD4+ or CD8+ T cells sorted from blood, taken in a trial of the OX40 agonist ivuxolimab. These receptors were collected from an adult with an advanced solid tumor such as melanoma, head and neck, liver or kidney cancer.

V gene TRBV7-2 combines with J gene TRBJ1-2; D is ambiguous. V lost 6 bases and J lost 8, with 19 bases in between. Germline V gives CDR1 SGHTA, CDR2 FQGNSA. This CDR3 region has 14 residues. The CDR3 coding sequence is TGTGCCAGCAGTGCGCCGGGAACAGCCGGGGGCTACACCTTC. Translation: CASSAPGTAGGYTF.

The chain couples TRBV10-3 to TRBJ1-1; 7 nucleotides agree with TRBD1. Germline assignment: CDR1 ENHRY and CDR2 SYGVKD. V lost 2 bases to trimming and J lost 1 base; unmatched junction nucleotides: 4. The length of the CDR3 is 15 residues. DNA for the CDR3: TGTGCCATCAGTGAGGCAGGGGGGGAGAACACTGAAGCTTTCTTT. It codes for CAISEAGGENTEAFF.

V gene TRBV5-4 combines with J gene TRBJ1-2; D not resolved. The germline V gene encodes CDR1 SGHNT and CDR2 YYREEE (reference sequence). Trimming took off 0 bases at V and 2 bases at J, with 11 bases between the two ends. The CDR3 contains 15 residues. As DNA, the CDR3 is TGTGCCAGCAGCTTGGAGCGTGAGATGAACTATGGCTACACCTTC. Encoded protein: CASSLEREMNYGYTF.

V gene TRBV5-1 combines with J gene TRBJ2-5; no clear D. The germline V and J ends were trimmed by 4 bases and 2 bases, with 12 bases remaining between them. The CDR3 totals 14 residues. The germline V gene has CDR1 SGHRS and CDR2 YFSETQ. This chain's CDR3 is CASSPRDIQETQYF. Here the CDR3 DNA reads TGCGCCAGCAGCCCGCGCGACATACAAGAGACCCAGTACTTC.

The chain employs TRBV7-6 and TRBJ1-2; the D gene is possibly TRBD1 (6 bases). This CDR3 is 12 amino acids long. Trimming removed 5 bases from V and 4 bases from J, with 8 bases in between. Germline CDR1 reads SGHVS; CDR2 reads FNYEAQ. The DNA for the CDR3 is TGTGCCAGCAGCAAGGACAGCTATGGCTACACCTTC. Amino acid sequence: CASSKDSYGYTF.

The chain combines TRBV9 with TRBJ2-2; D gene uncertain. CDR1 SGDLS and CDR2 YYNGEE come from the germline V gene. The CDR3 runs to 14 residues. Trimming left V 1 base short and J 3 bases short, with 7 bases between. CDR3 in DNA: TGTGCCAGCAGCGTAAATCCCGACACCGGGGAGCTGTTTTTT. Translation gives CASSVNPDTGELFF.

The rearrangement joins TRBV9 to TRBJ1-2; D not resolved. V shed 1 base and J shed 0 bases, with 10 bases lying between them. From germline, CDR1 is SGDLS and CDR2 YYNGEE. There are 15 residues in the CDR3. The CDR3 protein is CASSVSSIANYGYTF. CDR3 DNA: TGTGCCAGCAGCGTAAGCTCAATAGCTAACTATGGCTACACCTTC.